This T cell receptor (beta chain) originates from a study of blood T cell repertoires in COVID-19. Study at large: Samples taken during acute and convalescent COVID-19 were collected in the United States, Italy and Spain. In each case, the material was cDNA or gDNA derived from T cells, B-cell-depleted T cells, or PBMCs.

The V segment lost 5 bases and the J segment 1 base; nucleotides outside the gene matches: 7. The germline CDR1 and CDR2 sequences are KGHDR and SFDVKD. The length of the CDR3 is 17 residues. Per the authors' pipeline: Scientists estimated how many nucleated cells there were by amplifying reference gene primers. Profiling relied on immunoSEQ multiplex PCR, and the TCRdb table lists in-frame clones only, not all of them. Clonal size and the V and J genes are those of that table, whereas D and trimming came from the DNA. The sample holds roughly 160,000 clones; approximately 91% are singletons and the top ten take approximately 2%.

The sample was peripheral blood. The chain links TRBV24-1 to TRBJ1-3; 10 nucleotides agree with TRBD1. The sequence was collected from a man in his late teens or twenties with acute or convalescent COVID-19. For the CDR3, the DNA is TGTGCCACCAGTGCGGGGGGGACAGGGGCATCTGGAAACACCATATATTTT. This sequence encodes CATSAGGTGASGNTIYF.